What follows are 21 T cell receptor beta chains derived from one specimen sequenced in a study of T cell changes during pregnancy in multiple sclerosis. Produced via immunoSEQ multiplex PCR; TCRdb's table is partial and in-frame only. The profile covers some 69,000 clones, with roughly 87% appearing a single time and more than 2% taken by the ten largest. The sequences come from peripheral blood, collected in the second trimester of pregnancy. The source is a female donor in good health, enrolled as a control in a pregnancy study.

The chain couples TRBV25-1 to TRBJ2-1; maybe TRBD2 (5 bases). The CDR3 has 15 residues. From germline, CDR1 is MGHDK and CDR2 SYGVNS. Trimming removed 2 bases at V and 10 bases at J, with 18 bases between. The CDR3, as DNA: TGTGCCAGCAGTGAAGAAATACGAGCTAGCTCCGAGCAGTTCTTC. Its translation: CASSEEIRASSEQFF. The whole variable domain, filled in from reference TRBV25-1 and TRBJ2-1, reads EADIYQTPRYLVIGTGKKITLECSQTMGHDKMYWYQQDPGMELHLIHYSYGVNSTEKGDLSSESTVSRIRTEHFPLTLESARPSHTSQYLCASSEEIRASSEQFFGPGTRLTVL.

This chain joins TRBV6-6 and TRBJ1-2; TRBD1 matches at 7 bases. In germline, CDR1 is MNHNY, CDR2 SVGAGI (reference sequence). Unmatched junction bases numbered 7, after V lost 2 bases and J lost 1 base. This CDR3 has 16 residues. DNA for the CDR3: TGTGCCAGCAGTTACGGTCCCCAGGGGGGTAACTATGGCTACACCTTC. Translation: CASSYGPQGGNYGYTF.

This clone was observed once. V usage is TRBV11-2 and J usage is TRBJ2-3, with a possible D match to TRBD2 (6 bases). The CDR3 runs 15 residues. Germline CDR1 reads SGHAT; CDR2 reads FQNNGV. V dropped 3 bases and J dropped 2 bases, with 12 bases sitting between them. The CDR3 DNA follows: TGTGCCAGCAGCTTTTTTGGCGGGGACACAGATACGCAGTATTTT. Translating it yields CASSFFGGDTDTQYF.

This clone was observed once. The genes are TRBV5-1 and TRBJ2-7; 10 bases line up with TRBD2. The germline V gene has CDR1 SGHRS and CDR2 YFSETQ. The CDR3 runs to 17 residues. V was clipped by 3 bases and J by 3 bases; unmatched bases: 12. CDR3 residues: CASSSWSGLAVLYEQYF. As DNA, the CDR3 is TGCGCCAGCAGCTCTTGGTCTGGACTAGCGGTTCTCTACGAGCAGTACTTC.

V and J are TRBV9 and TRBJ2-1; D might be TRBD2 (5 bases). Trimming cost V 4 bases and J 7 bases, with 12 bases left between them. Germline V lookup: CDR1 SGDLS, CDR2 YYNGEE. The CDR3 runs 13 residues. For the CDR3, the DNA is TGTGCCAGCAGCCCTGACCCGGGGAATGAGCAGTTCTTC. It specifies CASSPDPGNEQFF. The variable domain in full, with the rest retrieved from reference TRBV9 and TRBJ2-1, is DSGVTQTPKHLITATGQRVTLRCSPRSGDLSVYWYQQSLDQGLQFLIQYYNGEERAKGNILERFSAQQFPDLHSELNLSSLELGDSALYFCASSPDPGNEQFFGPGTRLTVL.

The J gene is TRBJ1-1, the V gene TRBV29-1; the match to TRBD1 covers 9 bases. The CDR3 is 14 residues long. Trimming cost V 3 bases and J 10 bases; bases outside gene matches: 12. Germline values: CDR1 SQVTM, CDR2 ANQGSEA. CDR3 residues: CSVDIGGTGFRAFF. The CDR3, as DNA: TGCAGCGTTGATATAGGGGGGACAGGGTTCCGAGCTTTCTTT.

This sequence joins TRBV7-9 and TRBJ2-5; 11 bases agree with TRBD1. After removal of 4 bases from V and 6 bases from J, the junction contained 7 bases not matched to a gene. Germline V gene lookup returns CDR1 SEHNR and CDR2 FQNEAQ (reference sequence). This CDR3 has 15 residues. The CDR3 region is CASSSGTGGEKTQYF. DNA of the CDR3: TGTGCCAGCAGCTCAGGGACAGGGGGTGAGAAGACCCAGTACTTC.

The chain is built from TRBV7-9 and TRBJ1-4; 7 nucleotides agree with TRBD1. Germline V lookup: CDR1 SEHNR, CDR2 FQNEAQ (reference sequence). This CDR3 has 16 residues. After removal of 3 bases from V and 6 bases from J, the junction contained 10 bases not matched to a gene. The CDR3: CASSFSPGTAYEKLFF. The CDR3 DNA sequence: TGTGCCAGCAGCTTTAGCCCCGGGACAGCTTATGAAAAACTGTTTTTT.

This chain links TRBV5-1 with TRBJ2-1; 13 bases agree with TRBD2. V shed 3 bases and J 8 bases; nucleotides not matched to a gene: 11. The CDR3 spans 17 residues. Germline V gene sequence: CDR1 SGHRS, CDR2 YFSETQ. The CDR3 sequence: CASSSPGLAGKGDEQFF. The CDR3 DNA reads as TGCGCCAGCAGCTCCCCGGGACTAGCGGGAAAAGGGGATGAGCAGTTCTTC.

This rearrangement joins TRBV5-1 to TRBJ2-1; 11 nucleotides match TRBD2. CDR3 length: 15 amino acids. The ends lost 4 bases at V and 6 bases at J; junction bases unmatched: 6. Germline loops: CDR1 SGHRS, CDR2 YFSETQ. As DNA, the CDR3 is TGCGCCAGCAGCGTAGCGGGAGGGTTTGCCAATGAGCAGTTCTTC. Translation gives CASSVAGGFANEQFF. The complete variable domain, with remaining parts taken from reference TRBV5-1 and TRBJ2-1, reads KAGVTQTPRYLIKTRGQQVTLSCSPISGHRSVSWYQQTPGQGLQFLFEYFSETQRNKGNFPGRFSGRQFSNSRSEMNVSTLELGDSALYLCASSVAGGFANEQFFGPGTRLTVL.

The V and J genes are TRBV7-8 and TRBJ2-1; TRBD2 is a possible D gene (5 bases). The germline V and J ends were trimmed by 5 bases and 9 bases, with 11 bases remaining between them. The CDR3 has 12 residues. Germline lookup yields CDR1 SGHVS and CDR2 FQNEAQ. CDR3 sequence: CASSEPRGEQFF. As DNA, the CDR3 is TGTGCCAGCAGCGAGCCCCGGGGTGAGCAGTTCTTC.

This clone occurred many times. The V and J genes are TRBV6-4 and TRBJ2-3; 13 nucleotides match TRBD2. The V gene end was trimmed by 6 bases and the J gene end by 1 base; junction bases not matched to a gene: 1. Per the germline V gene, CDR1 is MRHNA and CDR2 is SNTAGT. The CDR3 is 15 residues long. The CDR3 region has the DNA TGTGCCAGCAGCGGGACTAGCGGGGGCACAGATACGCAGTATTTT. Amino acids: CASSGTSGGTDTQYF.

This sequence joins TRBV27 and TRBJ2-3; possibly TRBD1 for D (6 bases). Germline CDR1 and CDR2: MNHEY and SMNVEV (reference sequence). This CDR3 has 16 amino acids. Trimming left V 5 bases short and J 6 bases short, with 21 bases between. CDR3 residues: CASSRYRDGARDTQYF. CDR3 in DNA: TGTGCCAGCAGTCGGTACAGGGATGGGGCCAGGGATACGCAGTATTTT.

The chain couples TRBV4-1 to TRBJ1-3, with 7 bases lining up with TRBD1. This CDR3 has 15 residues. V trimming: 7 bases; J trimming: 4 bases; junction bases outside the gene matches: 10. Germline CDR1 and CDR2: MGHRA and YSYEKL. Here the CDR3 reads CASKRIGTAGNTIYF. In DNA, the CDR3 is TGCGCCAGCAAAAGAATCGGGACAGCCGGAAACACCATATATTTT.

V is TRBV11-3 and J is TRBJ2-5; D unclear. The CDR3 spans 13 residues. The V gene's germline CDR1 is SGHNT and CDR2 YENEEA. Deletions cut 4 bases from V and 5 bases from J, with 11 bases between. Written as DNA, the CDR3 is TGTGCCAGCAGCTGGCGGCCTGGGGAGACCCAGTACTTC. This codes for CASSWRPGETQYF.

The V and J genes are TRBV11-3 and TRBJ2-1, with D possibly being TRBD2 (6 bases). This CDR3 spans 16 amino acids. V dropped 1 base and J dropped 9 bases, with 19 bases sitting between them. Germline CDR1 SGHNT, CDR2 YENEEA. CDR3 protein: CASSLVRLARELEQFF. For the CDR3, the DNA is TGTGCCAGCAGCTTAGTCCGTCTAGCGAGAGAACTTGAGCAGTTCTTC.

This rearrangement joins TRBV5-1 to TRBJ1-4; 7 positions agree with TRBD1. The germline CDR1 and CDR2 sequences are SGHRS and YFSETQ. CDR3 length: 17 residues. V lost 4 bases, J lost 0 bases, and 9 bases stayed unmatched. The CDR3, as DNA: TGCGCCAGCAGCCTGAGACAGGGCCGACCAACTAATGAAAAACTGTTTTTT. This gives the protein CASSLRQGRPTNEKLFF.

The rearrangement joins TRBV11-2 to TRBJ2-1, with TRBD2 matching 9 bases. With V trimmed by 3 bases and J by 6 bases, 9 bases remained unmatched. The CDR3 contains 16 residues. Per germline, CDR1 SGHAT and CDR2 FQNNGV. This chain's CDR3 is CASSFLAGAPSNEQFF. The CDR3 coding sequence is TGTGCCAGCAGCTTCTTAGCGGGGGCCCCCTCCAATGAGCAGTTCTTC.

The chain recombines TRBV11-3 with TRBJ1-5; no clear D gene. CDR3 length equals 16 residues. The V end lost 7 bases, the J end lost 7 bases, and 23 bases lay between the germline ends. The V gene's germline CDR1 is SGHNT and CDR2 YENEEA. CDR3 protein: CASNLRSTDTIQPQHF. CDR3 in DNA: TGTGCCAGCAACCTCCGCAGTACAGACACCATACAGCCCCAGCATTTT.

The chain couples TRBV5-4 to TRBJ1-2; D is unresolved. The CDR3 loop spans 11 amino acids. Germline CDR1 and CDR2: SGHNT and YYREEE (reference sequence). The V end lost 3 bases, the J end lost 4 bases, and 4 bases lay between the germline ends. The CDR3: CASSSSYGYTF. The CDR3 region has the DNA TGTGCCAGCAGCTCCAGCTATGGCTACACCTTC.

The chain links TRBV6-6 to TRBJ2-1; weak D call: TRBD1 (7 bases). V was clipped by 0 bases and J by 8 bases, with 11 bases between them. Germline V gene data show CDR1 as MNHNY and CDR2 as SVGAGI (reference sequence). This CDR3 has 14 amino acids. CDR3 residues: CASSYSTRGDEQFF. CDR3 nucleotide sequence: TGTGCCAGCAGTTACTCGACCAGGGGGGATGAGCAGTTCTTC.